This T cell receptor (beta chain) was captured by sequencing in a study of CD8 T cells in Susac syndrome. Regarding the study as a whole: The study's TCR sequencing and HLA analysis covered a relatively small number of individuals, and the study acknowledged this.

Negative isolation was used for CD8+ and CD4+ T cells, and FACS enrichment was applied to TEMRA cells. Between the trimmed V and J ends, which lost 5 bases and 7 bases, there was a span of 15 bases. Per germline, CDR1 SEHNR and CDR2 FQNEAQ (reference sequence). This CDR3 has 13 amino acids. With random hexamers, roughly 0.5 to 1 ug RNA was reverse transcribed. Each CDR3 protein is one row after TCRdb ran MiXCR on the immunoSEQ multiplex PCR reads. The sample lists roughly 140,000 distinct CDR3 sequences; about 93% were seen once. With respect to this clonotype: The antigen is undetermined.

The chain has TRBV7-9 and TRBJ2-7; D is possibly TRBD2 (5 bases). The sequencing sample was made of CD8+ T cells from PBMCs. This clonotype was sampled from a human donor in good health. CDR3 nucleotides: TGTGCCAGCAGCCCATCGACCCGGAGGGAGCAGTACTTC. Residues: CASSPSTRREQYF.